The 22 T cell receptor beta chains reported below all come from one sample, sequenced in a study of T-cell reconstitution after alpha-beta-depleted transplantation in children. The library targeted TCRbeta and was prepared with unique molecular identifiers. From the PCR reads, TCRdb called clonotypes with MiXCR, one entry per CDR3 protein. The sample lists a few hundred thousand distinct CDR3 sequences; around 17% were seen once. This specimen consisted of PBMCs from the stem cell graft donor, obtained from the stem cell graft. The source is a human donor who donated a stem cell graft to a child with acute lymphoblastic leukemia.

V usage is TRBV5-1 and J usage is TRBJ2-5, with 8 bases aligning to TRBD2. The trim removed 4 bases at V and 5 bases at J, leaving 7 bases unmatched. The germline V gene encodes CDR1 SGHRS and CDR2 YFSETQ. CDR3 size: 14 residues. CDR3 nucleotide sequence: TGCGCCAGCAGCGAGACTAGCGACGGCGAGACCCAGTACTTC. Its protein is CASSETSDGETQYF.

This clonotype was picked up a small number of times. The rearrangement links TRBV7-8 to TRBJ2-7, with TRBD1 matching over 8 bases. This CDR3 has 14 amino acids. Germline values: CDR1 SGHVS, CDR2 FQNEAQ. The junction had 8 bases not matched to a gene; V was cut back by 5 bases and J by 5 bases. The CDR3 protein is CASSPRQGRDEQYF. The CDR3 nucleotides read TGTGCCAGCAGCCCCCGACAGGGGCGAGACGAGCAGTACTTC.

This rearrangement joins TRBV5-1 to TRBJ2-7; a possible D gene is TRBD1 (9 bases). The CDR3 contains 15 residues. V was trimmed by 4 bases and J by 2 bases, leaving 16 bases between them. The germline V gene encodes CDR1 SGHRS and CDR2 YFSETQ. In nucleotides, the CDR3 is TGCGCCAGCAGCCCGGGAGGGACAGGGCCCTACGAGCAGTACTTC. Amino acids: CASSPGGTGPYEQYF.

Only a few counts were recorded for this clonotype. V usage is TRBV12-3 or TRBV12-4 and J usage is TRBJ2-5; TRBD2 might be the D (6 bases). The V end lost 1 base, the J end lost 7 bases, and 22 bases lay between the germline ends. The CDR3 runs to 17 residues. The CDR3 region has the DNA TGTGCCAGCAGTTTAGGTTGGGATAGCGGCCCTCGAAGGACCCAGTACTTC. Translating gives CASSLGWDSGPRRTQYF.

The V gene is TRBV19, the J gene TRBJ2-3; D could derive from TRBD1 or TRBD2 (6 bases each). The V and J ends lost 7 bases and 6 bases respectively, with 14 bases between them. The length of the CDR3 is 13 residues. Germline CDR1 LNHDA, CDR2 SQIVND (reference sequence). The CDR3 bases are TGTGCCAGTACAGGGGACTCGGTGGATACGCAGTATTTT. Encoded protein: CASTGDSVDTQYF.

This clonotype turned up a few times. The rearrangement joins TRBV12-3 or TRBV12-4 to TRBJ2-7; TRBD1 matches at 8 bases. The ends lost 9 bases at V and 2 bases at J; junction bases unmatched: 6. This CDR3 is 13 amino acids long. CDR3 DNA sequence: TGTGCCAGTTCGGGACAGGATACCTACGAGCAGTACTTC. Translated: CASSGQDTYEQYF.

V is TRBV5-6 and J is TRBJ2-6; D unresolved. This CDR3 has 14 residues. Germline CDR1 and CDR2: SGHDT and YYEEEE. The ends were cut back, 5 bases at V and 2 bases at J, with 8 bases in the middle. This chain's CDR3 is CASSRWTGANVLTF. The CDR3 DNA is TGTGCCAGCAGTCGTTGGACTGGGGCCAACGTCCTGACTTTC.

This clonotype was detected a few times. J is TRBJ2-5 and V is TRBV5-1, with D perhaps matching TRBD2 (5 bases). The V gene lost 4 bases and the J gene lost 0 bases, with 13 bases spanning the gap. The CDR3 spans 15 residues. CDR1 is SGHRS and CDR2 is YFSETQ in the germline V gene. CDR3 nucleotides: TGCGCCAGCAGCGGCCCCGGGGTGTACCAAGAGACCCAGTACTTC. It is translated as CASSGPGVYQETQYF.

This clonotype was detected only a few times. V is TRBV4-2 and J is TRBJ1-3; unclear D gene. The CDR3 totals 14 residues. The ends were cut back, 2 bases at V and 4 bases at J, with 9 bases in the middle. Germline assignment: CDR1 LGHNA and CDR2 YNFKEQ. CDR3: CASSQLETGNTIYF. CDR3 DNA sequence: TGTGCCAGCAGCCAATTGGAGACAGGAAACACCATATATTTT.

This chain uses TRBV9 with TRBJ2-5; 9 positions match TRBD2. Losses at the gene ends were 3 bases for V and 5 bases for J; bases not matched to a gene: 11. The CDR3 spans 16 residues. Germline V gives CDR1 SGDLS, CDR2 YYNGEE. The CDR3 reads CASSAPLAGPGETQYF. The CDR3 region has the DNA TGTGCCAGCAGCGCCCCTCTAGCGGGACCCGGGGAGACCCAGTACTTC.

This chain's CDR3 is CASRRTSGSGEQFF. For the CDR3, the DNA is TGTGCCAGCAGGAGGACTAGCGGGAGTGGCGAGCAGTTCTTC. This chain links TRBV7-2 with TRBJ2-1; TRBD2 agrees at 13 bases. The CDR3 extends over 14 amino acids. The trim removed 6 bases at V and 10 bases at J, leaving 6 bases unmatched. Per the germline V gene, CDR1 is SGHTA and CDR2 is FQGNSA.

V is TRBV6-6 and J is TRBJ1-1; D is perhaps TRBD1 (6 bases). Trimming shortened V by 2 bases and J by 11 bases, and 15 bases separated the two germline ends. Germline CDR1 and CDR2: MNHNY and SVGAGI (reference sequence). This CDR3 has 13 residues. This chain's CDR3 is CASSYRQAIGAFF. The CDR3, as DNA: TGTGCCAGCAGTTACCGACAGGCGATAGGGGCTTTCTTT.

V usage is TRBV6-5 and J usage is TRBJ2-3; TRBD2 agrees at 11 bases. V lost 2 bases, J lost 0 bases, and 4 bases stayed unmatched. CDR1 MNHEY and CDR2 SVGAGI come from the germline V gene. CDR3 length: 17 amino acids. CDR3 region: CASSYHWTSGSTDTQYF. The DNA of the CDR3 is TGTGCCAGCAGTTACCATTGGACTAGCGGGAGCACAGATACGCAGTATTTT.

This clonotype was observed a handful of times. The V gene is TRBV12-3 or TRBV12-4, the J gene TRBJ2-7; the match to TRBD1 covers 7 bases. V gave up 3 bases and J gave up 3 bases; unmatched junction bases: 5. This CDR3 has 14 residues. The CDR3 protein is CASSFAGGDYEQYF. CDR3 coding DNA: TGTGCCAGCAGTTTTGCAGGGGGAGACTACGAGCAGTACTTC.

This clonotype was counted a few times. The chain links TRBV12-3 or TRBV12-4 to TRBJ1-1; a weak D match, TRBD1 (5 bases). The CDR3 contains 15 residues. Trimming pared 7 bases from V and 3 bases from J, leaving 18 bases between. The CDR3 protein is CASTPIYGGYTEAFF. The CDR3 region has the DNA TGTGCCAGCACCCCTATTTATGGGGGGTACACTGAAGCTTTCTTT.

This chain joins TRBV5-1 and TRBJ2-7; 7 nucleotides line up with TRBD2. From germline, CDR1 is SGHRS and CDR2 YFSETQ. The CDR3 length is 15 residues. The J segment lost 7 bases and the V segment lost 4 bases, leaving 14 bases of the junction unmatched. This chain's CDR3 is CASSPLGLPAGEQYF. CDR3 bases: TGCGCCAGCAGCCCCCTGGGACTACCTGCGGGGGAGCAGTACTTC. The variable domain in full, completed from reference TRBV5-1 and TRBJ2-7, reads KAGVTQTPRYLIKTRGQQVTLSCSPISGHRSVSWYQQTPGQGLQFLFEYFSETQRNKGNFPGRFSGRQFSNSRSEMNVSTLELGDSALYLCASSPLGLPAGEQYFGPGTRLTVT.

The chain combines TRBV12-3 or TRBV12-4 with TRBJ2-7, with 11 bases identical to TRBD1. This CDR3 has 15 amino acids. Losses at the gene ends were 6 bases for V and 2 bases for J; bases not matched to a gene: 6. In DNA, the CDR3 is TGTGCCAGCAGCCCGGACAGGGGGCGCCCCTACGAGCAGTACTTC. Amino acid sequence: CASSPDRGRPYEQYF.

The chain recombines TRBV12-3 or TRBV12-4 with TRBJ1-5; no definite D call. This CDR3 spans 17 amino acids. The V gene lost 4 bases and the J gene lost 0 bases, with 16 bases spanning the gap. CDR3 bases: TGTGCCAGCAGTTCCGAAATGACCCGGTTTAGCAATCAGCCCCAGCATTTT. Protein product: CASSSEMTRFSNQPQHF.

This clonotype was found a few times. The chain has TRBV7-3 and TRBJ2-7; 9 bases match TRBD2. The CDR3 sequence is 14 residues long. The junction had 7 bases not matched to a gene; V was cut back by 4 bases and J by 6 bases. CDR1 SGHTA and CDR2 FQGTGA come from the germline V gene. The chain's CDR3 is CASSSSGGRGEQYF. CDR3 in DNA: TGTGCCAGCAGCTCATCTGGCGGGAGGGGCGAGCAGTACTTC.

The rearrangement joins TRBV5-6 to TRBJ2-1; D is possibly TRBD2 (6 bases). With 0 bases removed from V and 8 bases from J, the gap between germline ends came to 12 bases. In germline, CDR1 is SGHDT, CDR2 YYEEEE. The CDR3 length is 14 residues. CDR3 region: CASSLGLARHEQFF. The CDR3 coding sequence is TGTGCCAGCAGCTTGGGGCTAGCGCGACATGAGCAGTTCTTC.

The genes are TRBV12-3 or TRBV12-4 and TRBJ2-5; D remains unclear. The ends were cut back, 3 bases at V and 4 bases at J, with 9 bases in the middle. CDR3 length equals 13 residues. The CDR3 here is CASSLRPRETQYF. The CDR3 coding sequence is TGTGCCAGCAGTTTGCGGCCCCGAGAGACCCAGTACTTC.

This clonotype was observed a handful of times. The chain recombines TRBV20-1 with TRBJ2-7; TRBD2 is a possible D gene (5 bases). Looked up from germline, CDR1 is DFQATT and CDR2 is SNEGSKA (reference sequence). This CDR3 contains 12 residues. Between the trimmed V and J ends, which lost 7 bases and 2 bases, there was a span of 12 bases. CDR3 residues: CSVQRPAYEQYF. CDR3 DNA: TGCAGTGTCCAGCGGCCTGCCTACGAGCAGTACTTC.